What follows describes a single TCR beta chain. V was shortened by 6 bases and J by 7 bases, with 13 bases between the two germline ends. Germline V lookup: CDR1 SQVTM, CDR2 ANQGSEA. This CDR3 contains 12 residues. The data derive from a study of human T cells and chemical hapten exposure. Time point described: patch test 3, about 24 weeks after DPC sensitization. The sample's treatment: therapeutic diphenylcyclopropenone sensitization with weekly scalp DPC. TCRdb reprocessed the RACE reads via MiXCR and lists one record per CDR3 protein. The table has about 160,000 distinct CDR3 sequences, roughly a quarter seen once.

The V and J genes are TRBV29-1 and TRBJ1-5; D is unclear. The specimen comprised whole blood, sampled in connection with sensitization to the hapten diphenylcyclopropenone (DPC). The TCR comes from a woman aged 18-29 years with alopecia areata. Some clones in this sample may be carry-over from other donors' samples. The CDR3 coding sequence is TGCAGCGTAAAAGACGGGTCCCAGCCCCAGCATTTT. Translation gives CSVKDGSQPQHF.